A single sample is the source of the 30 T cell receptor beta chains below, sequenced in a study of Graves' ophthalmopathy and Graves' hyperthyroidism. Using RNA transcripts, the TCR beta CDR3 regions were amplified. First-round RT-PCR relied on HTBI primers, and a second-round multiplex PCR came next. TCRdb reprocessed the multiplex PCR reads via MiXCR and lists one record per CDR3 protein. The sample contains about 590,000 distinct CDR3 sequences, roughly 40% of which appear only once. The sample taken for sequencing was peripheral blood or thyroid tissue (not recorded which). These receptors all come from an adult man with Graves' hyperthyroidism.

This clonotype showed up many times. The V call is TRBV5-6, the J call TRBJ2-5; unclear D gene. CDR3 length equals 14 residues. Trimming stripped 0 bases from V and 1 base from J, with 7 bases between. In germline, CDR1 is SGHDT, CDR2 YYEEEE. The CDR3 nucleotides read TGTGCCAGCAGCTTGGCGACTTTCCAAGAGACCCAGTACTTC. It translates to CASSLATFQETQYF.

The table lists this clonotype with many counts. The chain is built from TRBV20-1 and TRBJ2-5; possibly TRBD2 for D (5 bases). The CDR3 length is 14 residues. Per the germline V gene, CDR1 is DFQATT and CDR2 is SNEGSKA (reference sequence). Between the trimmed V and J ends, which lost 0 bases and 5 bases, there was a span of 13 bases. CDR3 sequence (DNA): TGCAGTGCTAGAGAGGCGGGCAGAGGGGAGACCCAGTACTTC. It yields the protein CSAREAGRGETQYF.

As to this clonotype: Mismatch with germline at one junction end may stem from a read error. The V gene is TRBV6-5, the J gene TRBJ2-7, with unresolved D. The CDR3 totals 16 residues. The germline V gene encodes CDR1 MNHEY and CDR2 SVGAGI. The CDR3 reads CAGSYSLDRQFYEQYF. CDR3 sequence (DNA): TGTGCCGGCAGTTACTCGTTGGACCGTCAGTTTTACGAGCAGTACTTC.

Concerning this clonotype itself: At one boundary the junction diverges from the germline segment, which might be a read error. The CDR3 DNA sequence: TGTGCCAGCAGCCGGGACAGGGTAGGGCAGCCCCAGCATTTT. This sequence encodes CASSRDRVGQPQHF. The chain couples TRBV5-1 to TRBJ1-5; 9 bases match TRBD1. From germline, CDR1 is SGHRS and CDR2 YFSETQ. The CDR3 spans 14 residues.

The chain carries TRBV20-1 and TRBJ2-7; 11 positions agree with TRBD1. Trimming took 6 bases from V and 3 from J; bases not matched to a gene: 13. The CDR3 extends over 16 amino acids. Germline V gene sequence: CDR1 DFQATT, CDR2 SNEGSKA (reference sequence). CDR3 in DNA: TGCAGTGCCAGCAGCGAACCCGGGACAGGGGGCTACGAGCAGTACTTC. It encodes CSASSEPGTGGYEQYF.

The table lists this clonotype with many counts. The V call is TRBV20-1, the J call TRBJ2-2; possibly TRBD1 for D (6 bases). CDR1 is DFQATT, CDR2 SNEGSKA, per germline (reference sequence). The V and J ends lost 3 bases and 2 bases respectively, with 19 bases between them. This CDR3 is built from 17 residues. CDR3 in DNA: TGCAGTGCTAGTCGAACAGGGACCCGGGTTAACACCGGGGAGCTGTTTTTT. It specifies CSASRTGTRVNTGELFF.

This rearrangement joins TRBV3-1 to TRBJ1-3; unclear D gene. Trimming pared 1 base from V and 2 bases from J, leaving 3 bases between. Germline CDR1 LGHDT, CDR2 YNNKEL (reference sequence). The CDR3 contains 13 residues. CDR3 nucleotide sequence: TGTGCCAGCAGCCAAGTTACTGGAAACACCATATATTTT. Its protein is CASSQVTGNTIYF.

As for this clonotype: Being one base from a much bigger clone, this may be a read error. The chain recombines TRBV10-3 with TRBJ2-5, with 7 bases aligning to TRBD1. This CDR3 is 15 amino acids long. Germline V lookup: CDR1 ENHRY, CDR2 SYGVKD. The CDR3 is CAISVGTDTQETRYF. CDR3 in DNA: TGTGCCATCAGTGTTGGGACAGATACACAAGAGACCCGGTACTTC.

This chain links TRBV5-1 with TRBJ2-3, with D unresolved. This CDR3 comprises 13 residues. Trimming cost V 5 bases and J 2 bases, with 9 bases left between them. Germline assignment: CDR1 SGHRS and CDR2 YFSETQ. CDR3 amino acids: CASSPGVTDTQYF. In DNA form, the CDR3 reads TGCGCCAGCAGTCCAGGTGTCACAGATACGCAGTATTTT.

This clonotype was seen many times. The CDR3 DNA reads TGTGCCAGCAGTGTCCGGGTGGCCTACGAGCAGTACTTC. Encoded protein: CASSVRVAYEQYF. The V gene is TRBV6-1, the J gene TRBJ2-7; D unresolved. The CDR3 length is 13 residues. With 4 bases removed from V and 2 bases from J, the gap between germline ends came to 9 bases. The germline gives CDR1 MNHNS, CDR2 SASEGT.

In nucleotides, the CDR3 is TGTGCCAGCAGCGAGACATCAACTAATGAAAAACTGTTTTTT. Translating it yields CASSETSTNEKLFF. The V and J genes are TRBV9 and TRBJ1-4; the D is unclear. Germline V gives CDR1 SGDLS, CDR2 YYNGEE. Trimming pared 3 bases from V and 0 bases from J, leaving 6 bases between. This CDR3 contains 14 residues.

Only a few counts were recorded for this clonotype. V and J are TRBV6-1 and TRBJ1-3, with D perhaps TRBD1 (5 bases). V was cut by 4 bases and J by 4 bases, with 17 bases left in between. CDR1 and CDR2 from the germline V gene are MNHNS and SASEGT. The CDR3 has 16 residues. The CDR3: CASSVSRGGSGNTIYF. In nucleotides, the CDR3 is TGTGCCAGCAGTGTGTCTCGCGGGGGATCAGGAAACACCATATATTTT.

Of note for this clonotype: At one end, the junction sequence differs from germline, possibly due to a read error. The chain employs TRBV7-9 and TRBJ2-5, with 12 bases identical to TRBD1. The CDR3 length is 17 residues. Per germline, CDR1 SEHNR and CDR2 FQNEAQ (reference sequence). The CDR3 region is CASSSGTGGSSVETQYF. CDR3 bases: TGTGCTAGCAGCTCGGGGACAGGGGGCAGTTCGGTAGAGACCCAGTACTTC.

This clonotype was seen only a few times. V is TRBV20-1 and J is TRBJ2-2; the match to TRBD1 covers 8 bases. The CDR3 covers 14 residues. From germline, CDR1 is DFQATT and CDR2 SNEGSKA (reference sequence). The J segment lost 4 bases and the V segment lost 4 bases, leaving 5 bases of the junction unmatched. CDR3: CSATPDRATGELFF. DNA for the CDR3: TGCAGTGCTACACCGGACAGGGCCACCGGGGAGCTGTTTTTT.

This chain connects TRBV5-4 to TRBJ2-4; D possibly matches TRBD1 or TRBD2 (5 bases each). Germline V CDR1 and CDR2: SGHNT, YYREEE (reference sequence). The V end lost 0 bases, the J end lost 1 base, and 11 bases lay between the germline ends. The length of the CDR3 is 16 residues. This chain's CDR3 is CASSLGGSRAKNIQYF. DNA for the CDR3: TGTGCCAGCAGCTTGGGGGGGTCTCGGGCCAAAAACATTCAGTACTTC.

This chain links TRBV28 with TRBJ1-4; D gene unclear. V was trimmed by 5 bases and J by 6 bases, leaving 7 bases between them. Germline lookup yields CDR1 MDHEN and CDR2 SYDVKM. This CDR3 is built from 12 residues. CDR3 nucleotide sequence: TGTGCCAGCAGTCCTCAGTATGAAAAACTGTTTTTT. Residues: CASSPQYEKLFF.

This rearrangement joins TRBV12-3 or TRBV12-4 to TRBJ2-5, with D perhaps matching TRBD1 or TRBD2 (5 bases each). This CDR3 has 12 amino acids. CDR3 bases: TGTGCTAGTGGTTTAGGGACAGAGACCCAGTACTTC. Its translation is CASGLGTETQYF.

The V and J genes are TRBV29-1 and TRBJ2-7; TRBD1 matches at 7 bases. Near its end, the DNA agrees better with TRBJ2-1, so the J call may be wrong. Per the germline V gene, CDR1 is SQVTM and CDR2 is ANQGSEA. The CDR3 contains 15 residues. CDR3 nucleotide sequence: TGCAGTGCTAGCCGGGACAGTGCAAATTACAATGAGCAGTTCTTC. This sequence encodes CSASRDSANYNEQFF.

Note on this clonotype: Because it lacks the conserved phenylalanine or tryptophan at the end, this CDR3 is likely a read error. CDR3 residues: CSVVWQGANYGYTL. The CDR3 DNA follows: TGCAGCGTTGTTTGGCAGGGAGCTAACTATGGCTACACCTTG. The V gene is TRBV29-1, the J gene TRBJ1-2; TRBD1 might be the D (5 bases). The V gene lost 4 bases and the J gene lost 0 bases, with 12 bases spanning the gap. The CDR3 is 14 amino acids. CDR1 SQVTM and CDR2 ANQGSEA come from the germline V gene.

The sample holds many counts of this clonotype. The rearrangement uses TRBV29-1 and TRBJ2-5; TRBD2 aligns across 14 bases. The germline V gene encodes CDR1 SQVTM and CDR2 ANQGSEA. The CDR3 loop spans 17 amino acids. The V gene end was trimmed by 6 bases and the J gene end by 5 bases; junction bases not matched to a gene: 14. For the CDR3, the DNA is TGCAGCGTCGCCGGACTAGCGGGAGGAAGAGGGCAGGAGACCCAGTACTTC. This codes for CSVAGLAGGRGQETQYF.

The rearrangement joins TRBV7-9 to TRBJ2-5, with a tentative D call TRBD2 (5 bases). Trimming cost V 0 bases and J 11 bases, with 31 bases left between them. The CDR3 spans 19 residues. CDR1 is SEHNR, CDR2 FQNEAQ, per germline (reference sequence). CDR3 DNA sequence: TGTGCCAGCAGCTTAGCGCGAGGCGGCCTTTTACCTAGCACAGATACGCAGTACTTC. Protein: CASSLARGGLLPSTDTQYF.

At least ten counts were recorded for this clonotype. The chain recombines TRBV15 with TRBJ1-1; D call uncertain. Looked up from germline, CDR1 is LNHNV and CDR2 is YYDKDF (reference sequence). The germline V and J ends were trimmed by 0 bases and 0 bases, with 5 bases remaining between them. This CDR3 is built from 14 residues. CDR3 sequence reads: CATSRDLVNTEAFF. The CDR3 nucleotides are TGTGCCACCAGCAGAGATCTAGTGAACACTGAAGCTTTCTTT.

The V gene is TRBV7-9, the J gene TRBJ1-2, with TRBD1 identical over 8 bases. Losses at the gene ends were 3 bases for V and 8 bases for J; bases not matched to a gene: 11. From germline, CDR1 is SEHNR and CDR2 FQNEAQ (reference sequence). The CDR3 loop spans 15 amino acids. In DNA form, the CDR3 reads TGTGCCAGCAGCTTCCGGGACAGGTCGCTCTACGGCTACACCTTC. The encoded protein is CASSFRDRSLYGYTF. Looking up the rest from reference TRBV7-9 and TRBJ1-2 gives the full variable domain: DTGVSQNPRHKITKRGQNVTFRCDPISEHNRLYWYRQTLGQGPEFLTYFQNEAQLEKSRLLSDRFSAERPKGSFSTLEIQRTEQGDSAMYLCASSFRDRSLYGYTFGSGTRLTVV.

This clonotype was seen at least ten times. The CDR3 DNA is TGCGCCAGCACCCTCGACGGACCCTCCTACGAGCAGTACTTC. Protein sequence: CASTLDGPSYEQYF. J is TRBJ2-7 and V is TRBV5-1; no clear D. The CDR3 sequence is 14 residues long. V shed 6 bases and J shed 0 bases, with 13 bases lying between them. CDR1 SGHRS and CDR2 YFSETQ come from the germline V gene.

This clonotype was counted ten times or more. The CDR3 loop reads CASSPRDLNTEAFF. CDR3 DNA sequence: TGTGCCAGCAGCCCCAGGGACCTGAACACTGAAGCTTTCTTT. V usage is TRBV7-9 and J usage is TRBJ1-1; a weak D match, TRBD1 (5 bases). The CDR3 is 14 amino acids. V was clipped by 5 bases and J by 0 bases, with 10 bases between them. Germline V gives CDR1 SEHNR, CDR2 FQNEAQ (reference sequence).

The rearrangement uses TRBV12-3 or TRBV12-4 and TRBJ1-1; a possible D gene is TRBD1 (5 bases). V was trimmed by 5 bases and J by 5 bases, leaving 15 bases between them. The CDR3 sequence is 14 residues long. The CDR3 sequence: CASSETGGLTEAFF. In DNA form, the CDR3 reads TGTGCCAGCAGTGAAACGGGGGGACTGACTGAAGCTTTCTTT.

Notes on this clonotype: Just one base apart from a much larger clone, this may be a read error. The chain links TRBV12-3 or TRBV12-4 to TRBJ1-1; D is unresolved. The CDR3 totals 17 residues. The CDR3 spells CASSLVLGGFMNTKAFF. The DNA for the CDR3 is TGTGCCAGCAGTTTAGTTCTCGGTGGGTTCATGAACACTAAAGCTTTCTTT.

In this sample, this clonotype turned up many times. CDR3 amino acids: CATSREPQQGEQYF. Here the CDR3 DNA reads TGTGCCACCAGCAGAGAACCGCAGCAAGGCGAGCAGTACTTC. The chain combines TRBV15 with TRBJ2-7, with D unresolved. Germline CDR1 reads LNHNV; CDR2 reads YYDKDF (reference sequence). This CDR3 region has 14 residues. V was shortened by 0 bases and J by 6 bases, with 12 bases between the two germline ends.

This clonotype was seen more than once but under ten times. The CDR3 loop reads CASSQDRIWSGEGRETQYF. DNA of the CDR3: TGTGCCAGCAGCCAAGATAGAATCTGGAGCGGGGAGGGTCGGGAGACCCAGTACTTC. The rearrangement joins TRBV4-2 to TRBJ2-5, with 7 bases lining up with TRBD2. The CDR3 contains 19 residues. Germline V gene sequence: CDR1 LGHNA, CDR2 YNFKEQ. V shed 0 bases and J 5 bases; nucleotides not matched to a gene: 18.

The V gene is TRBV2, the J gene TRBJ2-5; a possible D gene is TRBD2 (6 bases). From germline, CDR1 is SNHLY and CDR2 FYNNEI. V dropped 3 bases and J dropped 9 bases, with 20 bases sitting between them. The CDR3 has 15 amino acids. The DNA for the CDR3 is TGTGCCAGCAGTGAGGGTGGAGGGTCCAATCAGCCCCAGTACTTC. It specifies CASSEGGGSNQPQYF.